Following are 27 T cell receptor beta chains from one sample sequenced in a study of blood T cell repertoires in COVID-19. TCRdb's copy holds only in-frame clones and misses some; the assay was immunoSEQ multiplex PCR. The profile shows 150,000 to 200,000 clones, approximately 92% of them singletons. Sequenced input: peripheral blood. The source is a man aged 25 to 45 with COVID-19, enrolled during active disease.

J is TRBJ1-4 and V is TRBV28, with 8 bases fitting TRBD1. The CDR3 contains 14 residues. CDR1 and CDR2 (germline): MDHEN, SYDVKM. V was clipped by 3 bases and J by 7 bases; unmatched bases: 4. CDR3 region: CASSLTGELEKLFF. Written as DNA, the CDR3 is TGTGCCAGCAGTTTGACAGGGGAACTTGAAAAACTGTTTTTT.

The chain has TRBV5-1 and TRBJ2-3; TRBD1 matches at 7 bases. The V gene end was trimmed by 4 bases and the J gene end by 6 bases; junction bases not matched to a gene: 11. The CDR3 is 15 residues long. Germline V lookup: CDR1 SGHRS, CDR2 YFSETQ. CDR3 protein: CASSLGQTSLDTQYF. CDR3 coding DNA: TGCGCCAGCAGCCTGGGACAGACTTCGTTGGATACGCAGTATTTT.

This rearrangement joins TRBV11-1 to TRBJ2-3, with 10 bases aligning to TRBD2. The germline V gene has CDR1 SGHAT and CDR2 FQDESV (reference sequence). The CDR3 has 15 amino acids. J lost 2 bases, V lost 6 bases, and 5 bases had no gene match. DNA of the CDR3: TGTGCCAGCAGGCCCGGGACTAGCGTCACAGATACGCAGTATTTT. This translates into CASRPGTSVTDTQYF.

The chain is built from TRBV2 and TRBJ1-1; a possible D gene is TRBD1 (5 bases). The CDR3 runs to 13 residues. From germline, CDR1 is SNHLY and CDR2 FYNNEI. V was shortened by 6 bases and J by 4 bases, with 12 bases between the two germline ends. The CDR3 coding sequence is TGTGCCAGCAGGACCGGACACTTCACTGAAGCTTTCTTT. Translated, it gives CASRTGHFTEAFF.

The chain carries TRBV7-3 and TRBJ1-6; 10 nucleotides agree with TRBD1. CDR3 size: 15 residues. Germline assignment: CDR1 SGHTA and CDR2 FQGTGA. The J segment lost 6 bases and the V segment lost 3 bases, leaving 2 bases of the junction unmatched. The CDR3 reads CASSFGDRGNSPLHF. DNA for the CDR3: TGTGCCAGCAGCTTCGGGGACAGGGGTAATTCACCCCTCCACTTT.

This chain joins TRBV5-1 and TRBJ1-5; 7 bases match TRBD1. Germline V gene data show CDR1 as SGHRS and CDR2 as YFSETQ. The CDR3 loop spans 15 amino acids. The V and J ends lost 1 base and 0 bases, in that order; junction bases with no gene match: 1. Here the CDR3 DNA reads TGCGCCAGCAGCTTGACAGGGGATAGCAATCAGCCCCAGCATTTT. It yields the protein CASSLTGDSNQPQHF.

V usage is TRBV6-2 or TRBV6-3 and J usage is TRBJ2-7; TRBD1 agrees at 7 bases. The germline CDR1 and CDR2 sequences are MNHEY and SVGEGT. The trim removed 6 bases at V and 1 base at J, leaving 9 bases unmatched. The CDR3 contains 15 residues. This CDR3 is CASSPQGLTSYEQYF. In nucleotides, the CDR3 is TGTGCCAGCAGCCCACAGGGGCTTACTTCCTACGAGCAGTACTTC.

The J gene is TRBJ2-7, the V gene TRBV3-1 (or the pseudogene TRBV3-2); a weak D match, TRBD1 (6 bases). Germline V gene sequence: CDR1 LGHDT, CDR2 YNNKEL (reference sequence). The germline V and J ends were trimmed by 1 base and 3 bases, with 13 bases remaining between them. The length of the CDR3 is 15 residues. The CDR3 coding sequence is TGTGCCAGCAGCCAAGTCTATAACAGGGACTACGAGCAGTACTTC. Its protein is CASSQVYNRDYEQYF.

The V and J genes are TRBV27 and TRBJ1-1, with 10 bases identical to TRBD1. The ends lost 5 bases at V and 5 bases at J; junction bases unmatched: 8. This CDR3 comprises 15 residues. Germline CDR1 and CDR2: MNHEY and SMNVEV (reference sequence). The CDR3, as DNA: TGTGCCAGCAGTAGGGGGGACAGGGGAGCAACTGAAGCTTTCTTT. Amino acid sequence: CASSRGDRGATEAFF.

V is TRBV7-2 and J is TRBJ2-7; D ambiguous. Trimming took off 1 base at V and 1 base at J, with 11 bases between the two ends. This CDR3 contains 15 residues. Germline values: CDR1 SGHTA, CDR2 FQGNSA. CDR3 region: CASSLDSRPSYEQYF. The CDR3 nucleotides are TGTGCCAGCAGCTTAGACAGTAGGCCATCCTACGAGCAGTACTTC.

This clone occurred once. This chain connects TRBV7-2 to TRBJ2-3; D is uncertain. Germline lookup yields CDR1 SGHTA and CDR2 FQGNSA. The CDR3 covers 13 residues. Trimming pared 1 base from V and 6 bases from J, leaving 8 bases between. The CDR3 reads CASSLGARDTQYF. CDR3 nucleotides: TGTGCCAGCAGCTTAGGGGCTCGGGATACGCAGTATTTT.

The sample holds one count of this clone. Written as DNA, the CDR3 is TGTGCCAGCAGTTTATATCAACAGGGAAGGTATGGCTACACCTTC. Its protein is CASSLYQQGRYGYTF. V is TRBV28 and J is TRBJ1-2, with a tentative D call TRBD1 (6 bases). CDR3 size: 15 residues. V gave up 1 base and J gave up 5 bases, with 14 bases separating them. Germline values: CDR1 MDHEN, CDR2 SYDVKM.

The rearrangement joins TRBV29-1 to TRBJ1-1; TRBD1 matches at 8 bases. J was trimmed by 4 bases and V by 0 bases; bases with no gene match: 4. Germline CDR1 and CDR2: SQVTM and ANQGSEA. The CDR3 contains 14 residues. CDR3 nucleotide sequence: TGCAGCGTTGAAGATCAGGGGGCGGGCACTGAAGCTTTCTTT. Amino acids: CSVEDQGAGTEAFF.

In this sample, this clone turned up once. This chain joins TRBV7-2 and TRBJ1-4, with D perhaps TRBD1 (5 bases). This CDR3 is 15 amino acids long. V lost 3 bases and J 8 bases, leaving 16 bases between the germline ends. Germline V CDR1 and CDR2: SGHTA, FQGNSA. CDR3 protein: CASSLDNPVGEKLFF. In DNA form, the CDR3 reads TGTGCCAGCAGCTTGGACAACCCGGTCGGGGAAAAACTGTTTTTT.

The chain combines TRBV2 with TRBJ1-2, with a tentative D call TRBD1 (6 bases). Germline CDR1 is SNHLY and CDR2 is FYNNEI. Trimming left V 7 bases short and J 8 bases short, with 20 bases between. The CDR3 covers 14 residues. CDR3 amino acids: CASTSRGGLGGYTF. As DNA, the CDR3 is TGTGCCAGCACGTCTAGGGGGGGCCTTGGCGGCTACACCTTC.

The V gene is TRBV10-3, the J gene TRBJ2-7; 10 positions match TRBD1. The CDR3 extends over 13 amino acids. Per germline, CDR1 ENHRY and CDR2 SYGVKD. Trimming removed 6 bases from V and 6 bases from J; junction bases left unmatched: 5. The CDR3 coding sequence is TGTGCCATCAGGGCGGACAGGGGGAGCGAGCAGTACTTC. This translates into CAIRADRGSEQYF.

V and J are TRBV28 and TRBJ2-1; D gene unclear. CDR1 MDHEN and CDR2 SYDVKM come from the germline V gene. V was shortened by 5 bases and J by 0 bases, with 11 bases between the two germline ends. The CDR3 loop spans 15 amino acids. The CDR3 DNA follows: TGTGCCAGCAGTCCGTACCCGAGCTCCTACAATGAGCAGTTCTTC. The encoded protein is CASSPYPSSYNEQFF.

This sequence joins TRBV6-1 and TRBJ2-7; a possible D gene is TRBD1 (5 bases). V was trimmed by 0 bases and J by 3 bases, leaving 12 bases between them. The V gene's germline CDR1 is MNHNS and CDR2 SASEGT. This CDR3 has 15 amino acids. CDR3: CASSEAAGISYEQYF. The DNA of the CDR3 is TGTGCCAGCAGTGAAGCCGCAGGGATAAGCTACGAGCAGTACTTC.

This chain uses TRBV5-1 with TRBJ2-2, with D possibly TRBD1 on 5 matching bases. Germline CDR1 and CDR2: SGHRS and YFSETQ. The CDR3 is 14 amino acids. Trimming took 4 bases from V and 6 from J, leaving 13 bases between them. The CDR3 region is CASSGAPTAGELFF. CDR3 DNA: TGCGCCAGCAGCGGGGCCCCAACGGCCGGGGAGCTGTTTTTT.

The chain links TRBV24-1 to TRBJ2-5; D might be TRBD2 (6 bases). The germline V gene encodes CDR1 KGHDR and CDR2 SFDVKD. The CDR3 consists of 13 residues. Trimming cost V 3 bases and J 3 bases, with 7 bases left between them. The CDR3: CATSDGTEETQYF. The CDR3 nucleotides read TGTGCCACCAGTGATGGGACTGAAGAGACCCAGTACTTC.

The table lists this clone with a count of one. The chain links TRBV30 to TRBJ1-2; D might be TRBD1 (5 bases). This CDR3 spans 12 amino acids. V was clipped by 2 bases and J by 4 bases, with 8 bases between them. CDR1 is GTSNPN, CDR2 SVGIG, per germline (reference sequence). CDR3 DNA sequence: TGTGCCTGGAGTAAAGGGGCCTATGGCTACACCTTC. Protein sequence: CAWSKGAYGYTF.

This clone was detected once. The gene calls are TRBV4-3 and TRBJ1-2; D unclear. This CDR3 has 15 residues. CDR1 and CDR2 from the germline V gene are LGHNA and YSLEER. Trimming shortened V by 0 bases and J by 4 bases, and 12 bases separated the two germline ends. The CDR3 spells CASSQDPTESYGYTF. The CDR3 region has the DNA TGCGCCAGCAGCCAAGATCCCACAGAATCCTATGGCTACACCTTC.

The chain carries TRBV4-2 and TRBJ1-3; unclear D gene. The CDR3 has 17 residues. V dropped 0 bases and J dropped 0 bases, with 12 bases sitting between them. Germline CDR1 is LGHNA and CDR2 is YNFKEQ. The CDR3 DNA reads as TGTGCCAGCAGCCAAGAAGCCACGGTTCACTCTGGAAACACCATATATTTT. Its protein product is CASSQEATVHSGNTIYF.

The sample holds a few counts of this clone. V usage is TRBV30 and J usage is TRBJ1-1; 9 bases align to TRBD1. The CDR3 is 17 residues long. CDR1 GTSNPN and CDR2 SVGIG come from the germline V gene (reference sequence). The V segment lost 5 bases and the J segment 0 bases; nucleotides outside the gene matches: 13. The CDR3 loop is CAWGGRTGESMNTEAFF. The DNA of the CDR3 is TGTGCCTGGGGGGGAAGGACAGGGGAGTCCATGAACACTGAAGCTTTCTTT.

V gene TRBV5-1 combines with J gene TRBJ2-7; D remains ambiguous. The V gene lost 1 base and the J gene lost 3 bases, with 8 bases spanning the gap. From germline, CDR1 is SGHRS and CDR2 YFSETQ. The CDR3 consists of 13 residues. The CDR3 region is CASSLKQDYEQYF. As DNA, the CDR3 is TGCGCCAGCAGCTTGAAACAAGACTACGAGCAGTACTTC.

The gene calls are TRBV6-6 and TRBJ2-7; no clear D. This CDR3 has 14 residues. CDR1 and CDR2 from the germline V gene are MNHNY and SVGAGI (reference sequence). Trimming stripped 2 bases from V and 3 bases from J, with 11 bases between. The DNA of the CDR3 is TGTGCCAGCAGTTACGAACGAGGAGACTACGAGCAGTACTTC. Amino acid sequence: CASSYERGDYEQYF.

The rearrangement links TRBV11-2 to TRBJ2-7, with 8 positions matching TRBD1. This CDR3 contains 15 residues. V gave up 5 bases and J gave up 1 base; unmatched junction bases: 7. The germline gives CDR1 SGHAT, CDR2 FQNNGV. CDR3 nucleotides: TGTGCCAGCAGCGCGGGACAGGTGCCATCCTACGAGCAGTACTTC. It encodes CASSAGQVPSYEQYF.